A single sample gave rise to the 18 T cell receptor beta chains below, sequenced in a study of shared clonotypes between healthy human individuals (TCRdb year 2020). Receptor libraries were prepared by the immunoSEQ multiplex PCR assay. The table was pulled from immuneACCESS by TCRdb, which kept in-frame rearrangements only. Such tables lose some clones; where checked, under half of the loss comes from unresolved V genes, and the rest has no known cause. This sample lists hundreds of thousands of clones; about 82% were detected once. Jointly, the top ten make up over 10% of the sample. Sequencing input: PBMCs. These receptors were collected from a woman aged 40-49 years in good health. Some clones in this sample may be carry-over from other donors' samples.

A word on this clone: One base separates it from a far larger clone, so it is likely a read error. Other DNA sequences in this sample translate to the same CDR3. This chain joins TRBV29-1 and TRBJ2-1; 10 nucleotides agree with TRBD1. The germline V gene has CDR1 SQVTM and CDR2 ANQGSEA. This CDR3 is built from 13 residues. Written as DNA, the CDR3 is TGCAGCGTCGGGACAGGGGTGGTCAATGAGCAGCTCTTC. It specifies CSVGTGVVNEQLF.

A word on this clone: Other DNA sequences in the sample encode the same CDR3. This chain uses TRBV18 with TRBJ2-7, with D perhaps matching TRBD2 (5 bases). The CDR3 covers 15 residues. Germline V lookup: CDR1 KGHSH, CDR2 LQKENI. Trimming removed 0 bases at V and 2 bases at J, with 11 bases between. In DNA, the CDR3 is TGTGCCAGCTCACCACCTGGGCGGGCCCCCTACGAGCAGTACTTC. It codes for CASSPPGRAPYEQYF.

In this sample, this clone turned up a few times. The CDR3 DNA reads as TGTGCCAGCAGCTTAGCAGGAATAGATCCTAGCACAGATACGCAGTATTTT. Its protein product is CASSLAGIDPSTDTQYF. V is TRBV7-6 and J is TRBJ2-3; D ambiguous. The CDR3 consists of 17 residues. Trimming pared 0 bases from V and 0 bases from J, leaving 13 bases between. Germline V CDR1 and CDR2: SGHVS, FNYEAQ.

The chain recombines TRBV6-1 with TRBJ2-2; TRBD1 aligns across 7 bases. This CDR3 spans 14 amino acids. Germline CDR1 and CDR2: MNHNS and SASEGT. V was clipped by 4 bases and J by 3 bases; unmatched bases: 2. The CDR3 spells CASSGGGDTGELFF. The CDR3 nucleotides are TGTGCCAGCAGTGGAGGGGGCGACACCGGGGAGCTGTTTTTT.

The chain has TRBV5-1 and TRBJ1-4, with 8 bases identical to TRBD1. Per the germline V gene, CDR1 is SGHRS and CDR2 is YFSETQ. This CDR3 contains 14 residues. V lost 2 bases to trimming and J lost 4 bases; unmatched junction nucleotides: 1. The CDR3 DNA sequence: TGCGCCAGCAGCTTACAGGGGGATAATGAAAAACTGTTTTTT. This translates into CASSLQGDNEKLFF.

The gene calls are TRBV2 and TRBJ2-3; TRBD2 matches 13 bases. The trim removed 0 bases at V and 4 bases at J, leaving 7 bases unmatched. Per the germline V gene, CDR1 is SNHLY and CDR2 is FYNNEI. This CDR3 is built from 18 residues. The CDR3 DNA follows: TGTGCCAGCAGTGAAGCGGGGACTAGCGGGATGGGCGCAGATACGCAGTATTTT. Translation gives CASSEAGTSGMGADTQYF. Variable domain in full (rest from reference TRBV2 and TRBJ2-3): EPEVTQTPSHQVTQMGQEVILRCVPISNHLYFYWYRQILGQKVEFLVSFYNNEISEKSEIFDDQFSVERPDGSNFTLKIRSTKLEDSAMYFCASSEAGTSGMGADTQYFGPGTRLTVL.

This sequence joins TRBV11-3 and TRBJ2-3; 8 bases are a match to TRBD2. The V and J ends lost 1 base and 5 bases, in that order; junction bases with no gene match: 5. This CDR3 region has 15 residues. Germline loops: CDR1 SGHNT, CDR2 YENEEA. This chain's CDR3 is CASSLAAGAEDTQYF. The CDR3 region has the DNA TGTGCCAGCAGCTTAGCAGCGGGAGCGGAAGATACGCAGTATTTT.

The rearrangement links TRBV7-9 to TRBJ1-4; the D is unclear. The CDR3 runs 13 residues. Germline values: CDR1 SEHNR, CDR2 FQNEAQ (reference sequence). V was cut by 1 base and J by 5 bases, with 5 bases left in between. The CDR3 region is CASSLVVNEKLFF. In nucleotides, the CDR3 is TGTGCCAGCAGCTTAGTGGTCAATGAAAAACTGTTTTTT. Full variable domain (rest looked up from reference TRBV7-9 and TRBJ1-4): DTGVSQNPRHKITKRGQNVTFRCDPISEHNRLYWYRQTLGQGPEFLTYFQNEAQLEKSRLLSDRFSAERPKGSFSTLEIQRTEQGDSAMYLCASSLVVNEKLFFGSGTQLSVL.

The CDR3 nucleotides read TGTGCCAGCAGTCCCAGGGGCATGGGTAACTATGGCTACACCTTC. It specifies CASSPRGMGNYGYTF. The chain recombines TRBV28 with TRBJ1-2, with D possibly TRBD1 on 6 matching bases. From germline, CDR1 is MDHEN and CDR2 SYDVKM. V lost 5 bases and J lost 1, with 14 bases in between. The length of the CDR3 is 15 residues.

The chain has TRBV10-3 and TRBJ2-5; possible D gene TRBD1, 5 bases. Trimming removed 0 bases at V and 2 bases at J, with 7 bases between. CDR1 is ENHRY, CDR2 SYGVKD, per germline. This CDR3 is built from 14 residues. In DNA form, the CDR3 reads TGTGCCATCAGTGAGTCGGCAGGGCAAGAGACCCAGTACTTC. Its translation is CAISESAGQETQYF.

This clone was seen a few times. The chain joins TRBV6-6 to TRBJ1-3; D call uncertain. The germline V gene has CDR1 MNHNY and CDR2 SVGAGI (reference sequence). Trimming stripped 1 base from V and 6 bases from J, with 4 bases between. The CDR3 has 12 residues. Here the CDR3 reads CASSYFENTIYF. The CDR3, as DNA: TGTGCCAGCAGTTACTTTGAAAACACCATATATTTT.

J is TRBJ2-3 and V is TRBV11-2; 7 nucleotides agree with TRBD2. The CDR3 has 16 amino acids. V trimming: 4 bases; J trimming: 0 bases; junction bases outside the gene matches: 7. The germline CDR1 and CDR2 sequences are SGHAT and FQNNGV. CDR3 sequence reads: CASSSQSGVSTDTQYF. Written as DNA, the CDR3 is TGTGCCAGCAGCTCCCAAAGCGGGGTTAGCACAGATACGCAGTATTTT. Based on the CDR3 plus reference TRBV11-2 and TRBJ2-3, the full variable domain is EAGVAQSPRYKIIEKRQSVAFWCNPISGHATLYWYQQILGQGPKLLIQFQNNGVVDDSQLPKDRFSAERLKGVDSTLKIQPAKLEDSAVYLCASSSQSGVSTDTQYFGPGTRLTVL.

The rearrangement joins TRBV27 to TRBJ2-2; 9 bases align to TRBD1. This CDR3 has 17 amino acids. Germline V gene data show CDR1 as MNHEY and CDR2 as SMNVEV (reference sequence). V lost 3 bases, J lost 1 base, and 6 bases stayed unmatched. The CDR3 here is CASSFYGTGRNTGELFF. CDR3 sequence (DNA): TGTGCCAGCAGTTTTTATGGGACAGGGAGGAACACCGGGGAGCTGTTTTTT.

The rearrangement links TRBV5-4 to TRBJ2-7, with 9 bases identical to TRBD2. Germline trimming cut 1 base from V and 0 bases from J; bases unmatched to any gene: 8. From germline, CDR1 is SGHNT and CDR2 YYREEE (reference sequence). The CDR3 consists of 17 residues. CDR3 coding DNA: TGTGCCAGCAGCTTGAGGGGGCTAGCGGGAAGCTCCTACGAGCAGTACTTC. This translates into CASSLRGLAGSSYEQYF.

The chain employs TRBV5-5 and TRBJ1-1; no firm D call. The CDR3 spans 14 residues. Germline V gives CDR1 SGHKS, CDR2 YYEKEE (reference sequence). V lost 6 bases and J 5 bases, leaving 17 bases between the germline ends. The CDR3 loop is CASTFVVGDTEAFF. In nucleotides, the CDR3 is TGTGCCAGCACCTTCGTTGTAGGAGATACTGAAGCTTTCTTT.

This chain joins TRBV30 and TRBJ2-1; 7 bases map to TRBD2. J gave up 3 bases and V 8 bases, and 10 bases lay outside the gene matches. CDR1 and CDR2 (germline): GTSNPN, SVGIG (reference sequence). The CDR3 extends over 14 amino acids. CDR3 region: CARASSGLYNEQFF. CDR3 nucleotides: TGTGCCCGCGCTTCTAGCGGACTCTACAATGAGCAGTTCTTC.

The CDR3 is CASSELGQNYEQYF. CDR3 nucleotides: TGTGCCAGCAGTGAGTTGGGACAGAACTACGAGCAGTACTTC. The J gene is TRBJ2-7, the V gene TRBV6-1, with 7 nucleotides matching TRBD1. J was trimmed by 3 bases and V by 3 bases; bases with no gene match: 5. The CDR3 is 14 amino acids. In germline, CDR1 is MNHNS, CDR2 SASEGT.

V is TRBV10-1 and J is TRBJ2-7; no clear D. The V end lost 3 bases, the J end lost 0 bases, and 12 bases lay between the germline ends. In germline, CDR1 is WNHNN, CDR2 SYGVQD (reference sequence). The CDR3 length is 15 residues. The CDR3 nucleotides are TGCGCCAGCAGTGACCCACGCGGTTTCTCCTACGAGCAGTACTTC. Translating it yields CASSDPRGFSYEQYF.